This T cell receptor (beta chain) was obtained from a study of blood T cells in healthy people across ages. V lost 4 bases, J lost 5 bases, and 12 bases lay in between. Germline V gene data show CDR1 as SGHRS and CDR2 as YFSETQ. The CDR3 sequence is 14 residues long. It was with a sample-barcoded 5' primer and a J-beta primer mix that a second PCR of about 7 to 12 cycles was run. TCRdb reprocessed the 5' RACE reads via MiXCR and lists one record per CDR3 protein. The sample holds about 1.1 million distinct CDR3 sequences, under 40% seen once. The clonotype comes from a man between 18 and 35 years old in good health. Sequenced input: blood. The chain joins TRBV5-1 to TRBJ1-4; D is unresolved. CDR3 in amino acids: CASSRTYENEKLFF. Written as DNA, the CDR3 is TGCGCCAGCAGCCGGACCTACGAGAATGAAAAACTGTTTTTT.